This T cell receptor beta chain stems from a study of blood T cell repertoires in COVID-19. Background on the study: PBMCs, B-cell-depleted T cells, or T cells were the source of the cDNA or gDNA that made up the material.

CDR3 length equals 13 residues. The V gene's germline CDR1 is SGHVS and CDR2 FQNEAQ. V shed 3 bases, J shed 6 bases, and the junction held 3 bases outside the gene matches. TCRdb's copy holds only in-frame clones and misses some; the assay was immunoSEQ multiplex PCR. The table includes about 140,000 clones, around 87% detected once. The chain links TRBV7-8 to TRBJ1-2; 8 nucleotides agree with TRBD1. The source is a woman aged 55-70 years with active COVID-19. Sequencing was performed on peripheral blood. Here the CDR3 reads CASSLDRANGYTF. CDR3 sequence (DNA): TGTGCCAGCAGCTTGGACAGGGCAAATGGCTACACCTTC.